This entry is about one T cell receptor (beta chain). Those enrolled in Seattle joined during active infection and were followed longitudinally afterward. The data were taken from a study of blood T cell repertoires in COVID-19. Across the study: The samples span acute and convalescent COVID-19 from the United States, Italy and Spain. Sample material is recorded as cDNA or gDNA derived from T cells, B-cell-depleted T cells, or PBMCs.

The germline V gene encodes CDR1 MDHEN and CDR2 SYDVKM. The CDR3 length is 16 residues. V lost 3 bases, J lost 3 bases, and 15 bases lay in between. In the study's own analysis: Reference gene primer amplification gave estimated nucleated cell counts. Sequencing was performed with immunoSEQ multiplex PCR; in TCRdb, only in-frame clones are kept and a portion is missing. V and J calls and clone size are copied from that table; D and trimming were computed from the DNA. Among approximately 170,000 clones listed, around 83% were seen once. The genes are TRBV28 and TRBJ1-5; D unresolved. Input material: peripheral blood. The sequence derives from a woman in her 70s with COVID-19, enrolled during active disease. The CDR3 protein is CASSFGPAGNNQPQHF. In nucleotides, the CDR3 is TGTGCCAGCAGTTTCGGACCGGCGGGGAACAATCAGCCCCAGCATTTT.